This T cell receptor beta chain comes out of a study of identical twins. Unique molecular identifiers were present on cDNA, and template switching added a universal primer site. MiXCR, run by TCRdb on the 5' RACE reads, gives a single entry per CDR3 protein. This sample carries 1.5 million to 2 million distinct CDR3 sequences, about 32% of them seen once, and the ten largest clones take around 0.3%. Material: cord blood. The source of this sequence is a newborn girl in good health.

CDR3 sequence (DNA): TGTGCCAGCAGTTTTTTGACAGGGGGCGCAACAGATACGCAGTATTTT. Protein product: CASSFLTGGATDTQYF. This sequence joins TRBV28 and TRBJ2-3; 10 positions agree with TRBD1. CDR1 and CDR2 (germline): MDHEN, SYDVKM. There are 16 residues in the CDR3. V shed 3 bases and J 3 bases; nucleotides not matched to a gene: 6.